A single sample is the source of the 26 T cell receptor beta chains below, sequenced in a study of T cell responses to AZD1222 COVID-19 vaccine. The assay was immunoSEQ multiplex PCR, and TCRdb's table has in-frame clones only and misses some. The sample records 100,000 or so clones, roughly nine tenths being singletons. The sample consisted of peripheral blood, taken on day 0 of AZD1222 vaccination. The receptors here all came from an adult in good health.

This chain joins TRBV28 and TRBJ1-2; 8 nucleotides agree with TRBD1. The germline gives CDR1 MDHEN, CDR2 SYDVKM. V was pared by 2 bases and J by 6 bases, with 8 bases of the junction left unmatched. This CDR3 spans 15 amino acids. The CDR3 DNA is TGTGCCAGCAGTTTAGAGGCCAGGGGGCGCAATGGCTACACCTTC. It encodes CASSLEARGRNGYTF.

The rearrangement uses TRBV28 and TRBJ2-7, with TRBD1 matching over 12 bases. After removal of 6 bases from V and 6 bases from J, the junction contained 6 bases not matched to a gene. Germline loops: CDR1 MDHEN, CDR2 SYDVKM. This CDR3 is built from 14 residues. CDR3 coding DNA: TGTGCCAGCAGATCCGGGACAGGGGGCCGCGAGCAGTACTTC. This sequence encodes CASRSGTGGREQYF.

CDR3 in DNA: TGTGCCTGGAGTTCTAGCGGTTCGAACACCGGGGAGCTGTTTTTT. Its translation: CAWSSSGSNTGELFF. The rearrangement uses TRBV30 and TRBJ2-2, with 7 positions matching TRBD2. Looked up from germline, CDR1 is GTSNPN and CDR2 is SVGIG (reference sequence). The V segment lost 2 bases and the J segment 0 bases; nucleotides outside the gene matches: 3. The CDR3 length is 15 residues. Full variable domain (outside the CDR3, taken from reference TRBV30 and TRBJ2-2): SQTIHQWPATLVQPVGSPLSLECTVEGTSNPNLYWYRQAAGRGLQLLFYSVGIGQISSEVPQNLSASRPQDRQFILSSKKLLLSDSGFYLCAWSSSGSNTGELFFGEGSRLTVL.

This sequence joins TRBV10-1 and TRBJ1-5; TRBD1 matches 7 bases. After removal of 1 base from V and 4 bases from J, the junction contained 22 bases not matched to a gene. Germline CDR1 reads WNHNN; CDR2 reads SYGVQD (reference sequence). The CDR3 consists of 21 residues. In nucleotides, the CDR3 is TGCGCCAGCAGTGAGTTGATACTTGGGTCCTGGGACAGCAGTATGAATCAGCCCCAGCATTTT. Its protein is CASSELILGSWDSSMNQPQHF.

This clone appeared a single time. This chain joins TRBV30 and TRBJ1-2; TRBD1 matches at 11 bases. The CDR3 covers 15 residues. In germline, CDR1 is GTSNPN, CDR2 SVGIG (reference sequence). J was trimmed by 2 bases and V by 3 bases; bases with no gene match: 5. The CDR3 DNA reads as TGTGCCTGGAGATCCGGGACAGGGGGGAACTATGGCTACACCTTC. It specifies CAWRSGTGGNYGYTF.

This clone was counted a single time. The chain combines TRBV19 with TRBJ2-5, with TRBD2 matching over 8 bases. CDR1 LNHDA and CDR2 SQIVND come from the germline V gene (reference sequence). The CDR3 totals 15 residues. The J segment lost 0 bases and the V segment lost 3 bases, leaving 3 bases of the junction unmatched. The CDR3 bases are TGTGCCAGTAGTATGCTAGCGGGCCACCAAGAGACCCAGTACTTC. This gives the protein CASSMLAGHQETQYF.

This clone appeared a few times. The V call is TRBV6-1, the J call TRBJ2-1; 14 positions agree with TRBD2. Germline loops: CDR1 MNHNS, CDR2 SASEGT. With V trimmed by 4 bases and J by 7 bases, 15 bases remained unmatched. The CDR3 has 19 residues. CDR3 DNA sequence: TGTGCCAGCAGTGCCCCGGGACTAGCGGGAGTAGTCCGGTTGAATGAGCAGTTCTTC. Its protein product is CASSAPGLAGVVRLNEQFF.

This clone came up once. The chain couples TRBV5-1 to TRBJ1-6; D is possibly TRBD1 (5 bases). The germline CDR1 and CDR2 sequences are SGHRS and YFSETQ. The CDR3 totals 16 residues. V lost 4 bases and J 8 bases, leaving 19 bases between the germline ends. The chain's CDR3 is CASSGSGGTVYSPLHF. CDR3 nucleotides: TGCGCCAGCAGCGGTAGCGGAGGGACCGTTTATTCACCCCTCCACTTT.

The chain links TRBV19 to TRBJ1-5; no reliable D call. CDR3 size: 13 residues. The V gene lost 4 bases and the J gene lost 2 bases, with 6 bases spanning the gap. Germline V gene lookup returns CDR1 LNHDA and CDR2 SQIVND (reference sequence). CDR3 nucleotides: TGTGCCAGTAGTAGTCAAGGCAATCAGCCCCAGCATTTT. The encoded protein is CASSSQGNQPQHF.

V gene TRBV7-8 combines with J gene TRBJ1-5; 8 nucleotides match TRBD1. The CDR3 extends over 15 amino acids. V lost 5 bases to trimming and J lost 5 bases; unmatched junction nucleotides: 8. The germline V gene has CDR1 SGHVS and CDR2 FQNEAQ. CDR3 residues: CASSHAMDRDQPQHF. The CDR3 region has the DNA TGTGCCAGCAGCCACGCAATGGACAGGGATCAGCCCCAGCATTTT.

V is TRBV6-6 and J is TRBJ2-7; TRBD2 matches 14 bases. The CDR3 contains 14 residues. V lost 6 bases, J lost 7 bases, and 5 bases stayed unmatched. Germline V lookup: CDR1 MNHNY, CDR2 SVGAGI (reference sequence). This CDR3 reads CASSRLAGGKEQYF. The CDR3, as DNA: TGTGCCAGCAGCCGACTAGCGGGAGGGAAGGAGCAGTACTTC.

The rearrangement uses TRBV10-3 and TRBJ2-2, with 7 positions matching TRBD2. The CDR3 contains 14 residues. From germline, CDR1 is ENHRY and CDR2 SYGVKD. The V segment lost 8 bases and the J segment 0 bases; nucleotides outside the gene matches: 3. The CDR3 DNA follows: TGTGCCATCCAGACTAGCCCGAACACCGGGGAGCTGTTTTTT. It yields the protein CAIQTSPNTGELFF.

The rearrangement joins TRBV7-9 to TRBJ1-2; D is unclear. Trimming took 3 bases from V and 6 from J, leaving 8 bases between them. This CDR3 region has 12 residues. The germline V gene has CDR1 SEHNR and CDR2 FQNEAQ (reference sequence). The CDR3 sequence is CASSFDTNGYTF. The CDR3 bases are TGTGCCAGCAGCTTTGACACTAATGGCTACACCTTC.

The genes are TRBV19 and TRBJ2-5; tentatively, D is TRBD2 (5 bases). CDR1 is LNHDA and CDR2 is SQIVND in the germline V gene (reference sequence). The CDR3 runs to 16 residues. V gave up 2 bases and J gave up 2 bases, with 15 bases separating them. CDR3: CASSISPPGKQETQYF. The CDR3 nucleotides are TGTGCCAGTAGTATATCCCCGCCCGGGAAGCAAGAGACCCAGTACTTC.

The rearrangement joins TRBV3-1 (or the pseudogene TRBV3-2) to TRBJ2-3; TRBD2 matches at 13 bases. J lost 3 bases, V lost 4 bases, and 1 base had no gene match. There are 15 residues in the CDR3. The germline V gene has CDR1 LGHDT and CDR2 YNNKEL (reference sequence). CDR3 sequence reads: CASSLGLAGTDTQYF. The DNA for the CDR3 is TGTGCCAGCAGCCTGGGACTAGCGGGAACAGATACGCAGTATTTT.

This sequence joins TRBV25-1 and TRBJ2-1; 9 positions agree with TRBD2. The CDR3 runs to 15 residues. With V trimmed by 5 bases and J by 7 bases, 9 bases remained unmatched. Germline CDR1 MGHDK, CDR2 SYGVNS. CDR3 sequence (DNA): TGTGCCAGCAGTCTAATAGGGACTAGCCTGAATGAGCAGTTCTTC. Protein product: CASSLIGTSLNEQFF.

This chain uses TRBV2 with TRBJ2-7; possibly TRBD2 for D (7 bases). V lost 10 bases, J lost 1 base, and 14 bases lay in between. There are 13 residues in the CDR3. Per germline, CDR1 SNHLY and CDR2 FYNNEI. Written as DNA, the CDR3 is TGTGCCATAGGGGGGGGAATTTCCTACGAGCAGTACTTC. This encodes CAIGGGISYEQYF. Full variable domain (outside the CDR3, taken from reference TRBV2 and TRBJ2-7): EPEVTQTPSHQVTQMGQEVILRCVPISNHLYFYWYRQILGQKVEFLVSFYNNEISEKSEIFDDQFSVERPDGSNFTLKIRSTKLEDSAMYFCAIGGGISYEQYFGPGTRLTVT.

This clone was recorded once. The chain combines TRBV3-1 (or the pseudogene TRBV3-2) with TRBJ1-4; D is unclear. This CDR3 has 13 residues. Germline values: CDR1 LGHDT, CDR2 YNNKEL (reference sequence). Trimming shortened V by 4 bases and J by 5 bases, and 8 bases separated the two germline ends. The CDR3 sequence: CASSLDFNEKLFF. The CDR3 region has the DNA TGTGCCAGCAGCCTCGATTTCAATGAAAAACTGTTTTTT.

A few counts support this clone. Different DNA sequences within this sample yield the same CDR3. The CDR3 DNA is TGTGCCAGTAGTAGACAGGGTCCTACAGATACGCAGTATTTT. It yields the protein CASSRQGPTDTQYF. The chain links TRBV19 to TRBJ2-3; 7 bases are a match to TRBD1. Germline CDR1 LNHDA, CDR2 SQIVND (reference sequence). This CDR3 contains 14 residues. With V trimmed by 4 bases and J by 3 bases, 4 bases remained unmatched.

V usage is TRBV5-1 and J usage is TRBJ1-1, with D perhaps matching TRBD1 (5 bases). CDR3 length: 15 residues. Germline V gene sequence: CDR1 SGHRS, CDR2 YFSETQ. V lost 0 bases and J lost 0, with 9 bases in between. This chain's CDR3 is CASSLGTSMNTEAFF. CDR3 DNA sequence: TGCGCCAGCAGCTTGGGGACAAGCATGAACACTGAAGCTTTCTTT.

The CDR3 DNA is TGTGCCAGCAGTCAGCGGGACAGGGGCCCAGATACGCAGTATTTT. Translated, it gives CASSQRDRGPDTQYF. The V gene is TRBV2, the J gene TRBJ2-3; 10 nucleotides align to TRBD1. After removal of 5 bases from V and 4 bases from J, the junction contained 6 bases not matched to a gene. Germline loops: CDR1 SNHLY, CDR2 FYNNEI. CDR3 length equals 15 residues.

The chain combines TRBV12-1 with TRBJ2-3. TRBV12-1 is a documented pseudogene. This CDR3 spans 17 amino acids. The CDR3 here is CASSPTSPGRRTDTQYF. CDR3 DNA sequence: TGTGCCAGCAGCCCGACATCACCGGGCCGTCGCACAGATACGCAGTATTTT.

The V call is TRBV29-1, the J call TRBJ1-1; D remains ambiguous. Germline assignment: CDR1 SQVTM and CDR2 ANQGSEA. The V end lost 7 bases, the J end lost 1 base, and 13 bases lay between the germline ends. The CDR3 contains 13 residues. CDR3: CSGTWEGNTEAFF. The DNA for the CDR3 is TGCAGCGGAACATGGGAGGGGAACACTGAAGCTTTCTTT.

The chain is built from TRBV6-5 and TRBJ1-1, with 10 bases lining up with TRBD1. This CDR3 spans 14 amino acids. With V trimmed by 4 bases and J by 6 bases, 5 bases remained unmatched. CDR1 MNHEY and CDR2 SVGAGI come from the germline V gene. This chain's CDR3 is CASSSRQGAAEAFF. The CDR3 DNA is TGTGCCAGCAGTTCTCGACAGGGGGCCGCTGAAGCTTTCTTT.

This chain uses TRBV19 with TRBJ1-6; 9 nucleotides align to TRBD1. The V and J ends lost 10 bases and 9 bases, in that order; junction bases with no gene match: 4. The germline CDR1 and CDR2 sequences are LNHDA and SQIVND (reference sequence). This CDR3 has 12 residues. CDR3 coding DNA: TGTGCCACTGGGACAGGGACTTCACCCCTCCACTTT. This encodes CATGTGTSPLHF.

The chain combines TRBV5-1 with TRBJ2-7, with D unclear. The CDR3 runs 13 residues. Deletions cut 0 bases from V and 2 bases from J, with 6 bases between. Germline assignment: CDR1 SGHRS and CDR2 YFSETQ. The CDR3 DNA follows: TGCGCCAGCAGCTTGGTTGCGGCCTACGAGCAGTACTTC. Translating gives CASSLVAAYEQYF.